These 24 T cell receptor beta chains were sequenced from one sample in a study of CD8 T cells in ankylosing spondylitis. Using its own MiXCR run on the 5' RACE reads, TCRdb lists one record per CDR3 protein. The sample shows around 99,000 distinct CDR3 sequences, about 8.8% of them seen only once. Sequencing was performed on blood, either unsorted or a sorted T cell fraction (not recorded which). The receptors shown here come from a male donor with ankylosing spondylitis or in good health (not recorded which).

At least ten counts were recorded for this clonotype. This sequence joins TRBV20-1 and TRBJ2-7; TRBD1 aligns across 9 bases. Losses at the gene ends were 1 base for V and 7 bases for J; bases not matched to a gene: 8. This CDR3 has 14 amino acids. CDR1 and CDR2 from the germline V gene are DFQATT and SNEGSKA (reference sequence). Here the CDR3 DNA reads TGCAGTGCTAGAGGCGGACAGGGGACTTGGGAGCAGTACTTC. This codes for CSARGGQGTWEQYF.

This clonotype appeared a few times. The chain combines TRBV5-5 with TRBJ1-3; D is uncertain. Trimming removed 5 bases at V and 3 bases at J, with 24 bases between. The CDR3 totals 18 residues. Germline loops: CDR1 SGHKS, CDR2 YYEKEE (reference sequence). The CDR3 here is CASRLSLRERIRGNTIYF. CDR3 nucleotides: TGTGCCAGCAGACTATCCCTCCGGGAGAGGATTCGTGGAAACACCATATATTTT.

There are a few counts of this clonotype. V usage is TRBV7-2 and J usage is TRBJ1-3; D is undetermined. The CDR3 is 14 residues long. Germline lookup yields CDR1 SGHTA and CDR2 FQGNSA. The V end was cut by 1 base, the J end by 0 bases, with 4 bases between. The CDR3 here is CASSLGYSGNTIYF. CDR3 DNA sequence: TGTGCCAGCAGCTTAGGATACTCTGGAAACACCATATATTTT.

The chain combines TRBV11-1 with TRBJ2-1; TRBD2 agrees at 13 bases. The CDR3 consists of 18 residues. V gave up 1 base and J gave up 7 bases; unmatched junction bases: 10. In germline, CDR1 is SGHAT, CDR2 FQDESV (reference sequence). Here the CDR3 reads CASSLGTSGGLGRNEQFF. The CDR3 bases are TGTGCCAGCAGCTTAGGGACTAGCGGGGGCCTCGGTCGGAATGAGCAGTTCTTC. Full variable domain (remainder filled in from reference TRBV11-1 and TRBJ2-1): EAEVAQSPRYKITEKSQAVAFWCDPISGHATLYWYRQILGQGPELLVQFQDESVVDDSQLPKDRFSAERLKGVDSTLKIQPAELGDSAMYLCASSLGTSGGLGRNEQFFGPGTRLTVL.

This clonotype was counted ten times or more. This chain uses TRBV7-9 with TRBJ2-1; weak D call: TRBD2 (5 bases). Per germline, CDR1 SEHNR and CDR2 FQNEAQ (reference sequence). The V end lost 2 bases, the J end lost 5 bases, and 16 bases lay between the germline ends. This CDR3 is built from 16 residues. The chain's CDR3 is CASSLRGGSADNEQFF. Written as DNA, the CDR3 is TGTGCCAGCAGCTTAAGAGGAGGCTCGGCGGACAATGAGCAGTTCTTC.

This clonotype was detected a few times. The chain joins TRBV30 to TRBJ2-7; D possibly corresponds to TRBD1 (6 bases). Germline V CDR1 and CDR2: GTSNPN, SVGIG (reference sequence). This CDR3 spans 12 amino acids. The V and J ends lost 3 bases and 4 bases respectively, with 10 bases between them. CDR3 nucleotides: TGTGCCTGGAGCCGACAGGTTTACGAGCAGTACTTC. Amino acid sequence: CAWSRQVYEQYF.

This clonotype was seen many times. This chain uses TRBV11-1 with TRBJ2-1; 7 bases line up with TRBD2. Germline loops: CDR1 SGHAT, CDR2 FQDESV (reference sequence). V shed 2 bases, J shed 1 base, and the junction held 8 bases outside the gene matches. CDR3 size: 17 residues. The DNA for the CDR3 is TGTGCCAGCAGCTTATTTGGGGGGGGTCGATCCTACAATGAGCAGTTCTTC. Encoded protein: CASSLFGGGRSYNEQFF.

This clonotype was seen many times. The rearrangement links TRBV5-1 to TRBJ2-1, with 16 bases identical to TRBD2. The CDR3 totals 14 residues. CDR1 and CDR2 from the germline V gene are SGHRS and YFSETQ. The trim removed 8 bases at V and 12 bases at J, leaving 8 bases unmatched. CDR3: CASAPGLAGGRQFF. As DNA, the CDR3 is TGCGCCAGTGCTCCGGGACTAGCGGGGGGGAGGCAGTTCTTC.

This clonotype was seen a few times. The gene calls are TRBV3-1 and TRBJ2-4, with a weak D call TRBD2 (6 bases). From germline, CDR1 is LGHDT and CDR2 YNNKEL (reference sequence). Trimming took off 3 bases at V and 10 bases at J, with 13 bases between the two ends. The CDR3 is made up of 13 amino acids. CDR3 in amino acids: CASSHSSGPIQYF. As DNA, the CDR3 is TGTGCCAGCAGCCATTCCAGCGGGCCAATTCAGTACTTC.

In this sample, this clonotype turned up many times. The chain joins TRBV7-6 to TRBJ2-5; 13 bases align to TRBD2. The CDR3 covers 16 residues. Per the germline V gene, CDR1 is SGHVS and CDR2 is FNYEAQ. V trimming: 4 bases; J trimming: 2 bases; junction bases outside the gene matches: 4. This CDR3 reads CASSSPTSGGQETQYF. The CDR3 nucleotides read TGTGCCAGCAGCTCCCCGACTAGCGGGGGGCAAGAGACCCAGTACTTC.

V gene TRBV30 combines with J gene TRBJ1-6; 7 bases line up with TRBD1. Unmatched junction bases numbered 6, after V lost 5 bases and J lost 11 bases. The germline V gene has CDR1 GTSNPN and CDR2 SVGIG (reference sequence). This CDR3 region has 12 residues. In DNA form, the CDR3 reads TGTGCCTGGGGGACAGAGATTGCACCCCTCCACTTT. The encoded protein is CAWGTEIAPLHF. The full variable domain, completed using reference TRBV30 and TRBJ1-6, is SQTIHQWPATLVQPVGSPLSLECTVEGTSNPNLYWYRQAAGRGLQLLFYSVGIGQISSEVPQNLSASRPQDRQFILSSKKLLLSDSGFYLCAWGTEIAPLHFGNGTRLTVT.

This clonotype was observed many times. The chain couples TRBV2 to TRBJ1-2, with D perhaps TRBD1 (5 bases). The CDR3 totals 13 residues. V was cut by 4 bases and J by 0 bases, with 6 bases left in between. Germline V gives CDR1 SNHLY, CDR2 FYNNEI. The CDR3 loop reads CASSGGANYGYTF. The CDR3 DNA reads as TGTGCCAGCAGTGGGGGGGCTAACTATGGCTACACCTTC.

There are many counts of this clonotype. The CDR3 sequence is CSVEEYTEAFF. CDR3 coding DNA: TGCAGCGTTGAGGAGTACACTGAAGCTTTCTTT. The rearrangement uses TRBV29-1 and TRBJ1-1; no definite D call. Germline values: CDR1 SQVTM, CDR2 ANQGSEA. The length of the CDR3 is 11 residues. The V end was cut by 3 bases, the J end by 3 bases, with 5 bases between.

This clonotype appeared many times. This sequence joins TRBV20-1 and TRBJ1-5; D unclear. The V end was cut by 3 bases, the J end by 3 bases, with 6 bases between. CDR1 and CDR2 from the germline V gene are DFQATT and SNEGSKA (reference sequence). The CDR3 runs 12 residues. CDR3 residues: CSASGDNQPQHF. As DNA, the CDR3 is TGCAGTGCTAGCGGGGACAATCAGCCCCAGCATTTT.

At least ten counts were recorded for this clonotype. The V gene is TRBV5-1, the J gene TRBJ2-1, with TRBD2 matching over 12 bases. Germline CDR1 SGHRS, CDR2 YFSETQ. The CDR3 runs to 16 residues. V shed 4 bases and J 13 bases; nucleotides not matched to a gene: 15. The CDR3 DNA follows: TGCGCCAGCAGCCCAACCGGACAACTAGCGGGGGGTCATCAGTTCTTC. Protein: CASSPTGQLAGGHQFF.

This clonotype occurred many times. J is TRBJ2-7 and V is TRBV12-3 or TRBV12-4; the match to TRBD1 covers 9 bases. This CDR3 is built from 14 residues. The trim removed 5 bases at V and 0 bases at J, leaving 2 bases unmatched. CDR3 protein: CASSGQGSSYEQYF. The CDR3, as DNA: TGTGCCAGCAGTGGACAGGGGAGCTCCTACGAGCAGTACTTC.

The table lists this clonotype with many counts. V and J are TRBV5-6 and TRBJ2-2; 7 bases match TRBD1. CDR3 length: 15 amino acids. Germline loops: CDR1 SGHDT, CDR2 YYEEEE. Trimming cost V 2 bases and J 5 bases; bases outside gene matches: 6. This CDR3 reads CASSFRDRKTGELFF. DNA for the CDR3: TGTGCCAGCAGCTTCCGGGACAGAAAGACCGGGGAGCTGTTTTTT.

This clonotype has a count of ten or more. V is TRBV5-1 and J is TRBJ1-2; TRBD1 agrees at 7 bases. Trimming removed 0 bases from V and 6 bases from J; junction bases left unmatched: 11. Looked up from germline, CDR1 is SGHRS and CDR2 is YFSETQ. The CDR3 is 16 residues long. The CDR3 DNA reads as TGCGCCAGCAGCTTGGTACGTCAGGGGGTGCTGGATGGCTACACCTTC. As protein: CASSLVRQGVLDGYTF.

The chain joins TRBV12-5 to TRBJ2-1, with 11 bases fitting TRBD1. Germline V gene lookup returns CDR1 LGHNT and CDR2 FRNRAP. The length of the CDR3 is 18 residues. After removal of 6 bases from V and 5 bases from J, the junction contained 15 bases not matched to a gene. The CDR3 DNA follows: TGTGCTAGTGGGCCCAGCCCGGGACAGGGGGGTTTGAACAATGAGCAGTTCTTC. Translating gives CASGPSPGQGGLNNEQFF.

This clonotype was observed many times. This rearrangement joins TRBV6-1 to TRBJ1-5; the match to TRBD1 covers 8 bases. There are 18 residues in the CDR3. Unmatched junction bases numbered 13, after V lost 6 bases and J lost 0 bases. CDR1 and CDR2 (germline): MNHNS, SASEGT. CDR3 in DNA: TGTGCCAGCAGCGAAACAGGGACAGGAGTGTATAGCAATCAGCCCCAGCATTTT. It codes for CASSETGTGVYSNQPQHF.

This clonotype was found a few times. This may come from a read error, since a much larger clone is one base off. The chain is built from TRBV7-2 and TRBJ2-2; the D is unclear. CDR1 is SGHTA, CDR2 FQGNSA, per germline. There are 12 residues in the CDR3. Trimming removed 3 bases at V and 4 bases at J, with 3 bases between. This CDR3 is CASSLRTGELFF. The CDR3 bases are TGTGCCAGCAGCTTGCGCACCGGGGAGCTGTTTTTT. The full variable domain, completed using reference TRBV7-2 and TRBJ2-2, is GAGVSQSPSNKVTEKGKDVELRCDPISGHTALYWYRQSLGQGLEFLIYFQGNSAPDKSGLPSDRFSAERTGGSVSTLTIQRTQQEDSAVYLCASSLRTGELFFGEGSRLTVL.

The sample holds many counts of this clonotype. The chain is built from TRBV20-1 and TRBJ1-5; 10 bases are a match to TRBD1. The CDR3 consists of 22 residues. The V gene's germline CDR1 is DFQATT and CDR2 SNEGSKA (reference sequence). Trimming at V came to 0 bases and at J to 0 bases, leaving 20 bases not matched to a gene. The CDR3: CSAREHKPGQGKFLDSNQPQHF. CDR3 sequence (DNA): TGCAGTGCTAGAGAGCACAAGCCGGGACAGGGGAAGTTTTTAGATAGCAATCAGCCCCAGCATTTT.

This clonotype occurred many times. The rearrangement links TRBV7-8 to TRBJ2-7, with D maybe TRBD1 (5 bases). Germline CDR1 is SGHVS and CDR2 is FQNEAQ. This CDR3 has 15 residues. Trimming cost V 2 bases and J 3 bases, with 14 bases left between them. The CDR3 loop is CASSLYRDSNYEQYF. CDR3 in DNA: TGTGCCAGCAGCTTATATCGAGACAGTAACTACGAGCAGTACTTC. The variable domain in full, completed from reference TRBV7-8 and TRBJ2-7, reads GAGVSQSPRYKVAKRGQDVALRCDPISGHVSLFWYQQALGQGPEFLTYFQNEAQLDKSGLPSDRFFAERPEGSVSTLKIQRTQQEDSAVYLCASSLYRDSNYEQYFGPGTRLTVT.

In its sample, this clonotype was seen many times. This sequence joins TRBV11-2 and TRBJ2-5, with 11 bases matching TRBD2. Trimming at V came to 5 bases and at J to 0 bases, leaving 8 bases not matched to a gene. The CDR3 consists of 17 residues. Germline V gives CDR1 SGHAT, CDR2 FQNNGV. This chain's CDR3 is CASSVGTSGINQETQYF. The CDR3 DNA is TGTGCCAGCAGCGTAGGGACTAGCGGAATCAACCAAGAGACCCAGTACTTC.